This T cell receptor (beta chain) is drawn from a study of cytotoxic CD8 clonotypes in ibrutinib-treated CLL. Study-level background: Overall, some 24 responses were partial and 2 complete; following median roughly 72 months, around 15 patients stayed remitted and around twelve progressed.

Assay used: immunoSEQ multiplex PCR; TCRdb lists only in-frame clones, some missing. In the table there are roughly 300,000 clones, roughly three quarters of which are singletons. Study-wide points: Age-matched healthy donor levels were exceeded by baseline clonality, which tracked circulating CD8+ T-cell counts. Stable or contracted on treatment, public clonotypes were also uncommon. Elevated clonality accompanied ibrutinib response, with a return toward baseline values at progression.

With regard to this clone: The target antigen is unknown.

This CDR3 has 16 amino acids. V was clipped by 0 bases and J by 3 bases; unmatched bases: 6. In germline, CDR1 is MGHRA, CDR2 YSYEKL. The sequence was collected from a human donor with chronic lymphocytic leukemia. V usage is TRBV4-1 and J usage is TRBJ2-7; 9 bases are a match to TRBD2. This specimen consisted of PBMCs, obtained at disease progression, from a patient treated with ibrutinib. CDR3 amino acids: CASSQDGVAGDYEQYF. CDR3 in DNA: TGCGCCAGCAGCCAAGATGGAGTAGCGGGAGACTACGAGCAGTACTTC.